This TCR beta chain is drawn from a study of shared clonotypes between healthy human individuals. Study outcomes and limitations: Clonotype sharing among the donors was expected to vary with sequencing depth. Shared clonotypes across all four donors exceeded non-shared ones in generation probability. Some naive CD4 clonotypes, about 5%, turned up in common across several donors.

Regarding this clone: Its antigen is currently unknown.

In the authors' workflow: ImmunoSEQ sequences covered only the junction and lacked quality scores; filtering therefore differed. Clones were sequenced by immunoSEQ multiplex PCR, and TCRdb holds only the in-frame ones, with some missing. The V and J calls and clone size were taken over from that table, and D and trimming were inferred from the DNA. The sample shows about 2,200,000 clones, more than 85% of them seen only once. Selected positively for CCR7 and CD45RO-negative, naive CD8 cells excluded terminally differentiated effector memory CD45RA+ cells. V gave up 6 bases and J gave up 0 bases, with 12 bases separating them. This CDR3 spans 15 amino acids. CDR1 and CDR2 from the germline V gene are SGHRS and YFSETQ.

This sequence joins TRBV5-1 and TRBJ2-2, with D possibly called TRBD1 or TRBD2 (5 bases each). The receptor comes from a man younger than 35 in good health. Some clones in this sample may be carry-over from other donors' samples. The sequenced sample was naive CD8+ T cells from PBMCs. The chain's CDR3 is CASTPGTANTGELFF. CDR3 nucleotides: TGCGCCAGCACGCCCGGGACGGCGAACACCGGGGAGCTGTTTTTT.